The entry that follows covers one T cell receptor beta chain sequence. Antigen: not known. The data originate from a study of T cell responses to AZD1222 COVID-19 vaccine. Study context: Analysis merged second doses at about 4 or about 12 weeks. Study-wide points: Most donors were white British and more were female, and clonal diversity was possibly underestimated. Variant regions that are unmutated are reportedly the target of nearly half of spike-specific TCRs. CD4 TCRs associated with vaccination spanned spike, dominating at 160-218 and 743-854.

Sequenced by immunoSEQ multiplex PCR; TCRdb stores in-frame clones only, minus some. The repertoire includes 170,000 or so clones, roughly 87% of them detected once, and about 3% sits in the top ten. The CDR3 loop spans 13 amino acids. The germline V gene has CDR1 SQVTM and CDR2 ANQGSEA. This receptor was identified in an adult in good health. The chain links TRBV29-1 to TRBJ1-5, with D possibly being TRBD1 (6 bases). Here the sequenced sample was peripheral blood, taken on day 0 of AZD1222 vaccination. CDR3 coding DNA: TGCACAGGGGCCGTGGCGGGCAATCAGCCCCAGCATTTT. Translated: CTGAVAGNQPQHF. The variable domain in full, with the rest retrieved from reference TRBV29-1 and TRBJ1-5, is SAVISQKPSRDICQRGTSLTIQCQVDSQVTMMFWYRQQPGQSLTLIATANQGSEATYESGFVIDKFPISRPNLTFSTLTVSNMSPEDSSIYLCTGAVAGNQPQHFGDGTRLSIL.